The rows below give T cell receptor beta chains drawn from one sample of a study of cytomegalovirus exposure and HLA in healthy donors. Libraries were prepared by immunoSEQ multiplex PCR; TCRdb keeps only in-frame clonotypes and omits some of them. The table has around 120,000 clones, about 75% seen once; the top ten hold around 28%. The source material was PBMCs. Source of these receptors: a man in his sixties in good health and CMV-seropositive. CDR3s leave out the opening cysteine and the closing phenylalanine or tryptophan. The order of the fields is J gene, V gene, CDR3 length, CDR3 protein.

j_gene: TRBJ2-7; v_gene: TRBV7-9; len: 10; CDR3aa: ASSPTEYEQY
j_gene: TRBJ2-7; v_gene: TRBV28; len: 12; CDR3aa: ATENYRGQNEQY
j_gene: TRBJ1-4; v_gene: TRBV13; len: 14; CDR3aa: ASSQPNRGRPEKLF
j_gene: NA; v_gene: TRBV2; len: 13; CDR3aa: ASSPLGLAGDEQY
j_gene: TRBJ2-5; v_gene: TRBV5-1; len: 11; CDR3aa: ASSFGLAETQY
j_gene: TRBJ2-1; v_gene: TRBV10-2; len: 12; CDR3aa: ASRPGQGISEQF
j_gene: TRBJ2-5; v_gene: TRBV29-1; len: 10; CDR3aa: SAGLAEETQY
j_gene: TRBJ1-1; v_gene: TRBV30; len: 10; CDR3aa: AWSADSTEAF
j_gene: TRBJ1-1; v_gene: TRBV27; len: 15; CDR3aa: ASSLSFRTGLNTEAF
j_gene: TRBJ1-2; v_gene: TRBV4-2; len: 13; CDR3aa: ASSQDRLDSYGYT
j_gene: TRBJ2-7; v_gene: TRBV7-2; len: 12; CDR3aa: ASSLKTGSYEQY
j_gene: TRBJ2-5; v_gene: TRBV7-3; len: 17; CDR3aa: ASSPGVGLAGVTGETQY
j_gene: TRBJ1-2; v_gene: TRBV28; len: 12; CDR3aa: ASSTRQGNYGYT
j_gene: TRBJ1-1; v_gene: TRBV5-1; len: 15; CDR3aa: ASSLWTGGNLMSEAF
j_gene: TRBJ1-2; v_gene: TRBV5-5; len: 14; CDR3aa: ASSPVTAGDGYGYT
j_gene: TRBJ2-7; v_gene: TRBV5-1; len: 14; CDR3aa: ASSLAGQALSYEQY
j_gene: TRBJ2-2; v_gene: TRBV28; len: 12; CDR3aa: ASSPGSNTGELF
j_gene: TRBJ2-7; v_gene: TRBV11-1; len: 11; CDR3aa: ASSQWGVYEQY
j_gene: TRBJ1-5; v_gene: TRBV18; len: 13; CDR3aa: ASSPSQGSNQPQH
j_gene: TRBJ2-7; v_gene: TRBV7-2; len: 11; CDR3aa: ARGRGVSNEQY
j_gene: TRBJ2-5; v_gene: TRBV4-1; len: 13; CDR3aa: ASSQEGLRGETQY
j_gene: TRBJ2-1; v_gene: TRBV9; len: 13; CDR3aa: ASSLLAGGLGEQF
j_gene: TRBJ1-3; v_gene: TRBV7-9; len: 14; CDR3aa: ASNRGQGASGNTIY
j_gene: TRBJ1-1; v_gene: TRBV6-6; len: 14; CDR3aa: ASSPRWGAGDTEAF
j_gene: TRBJ2-7; v_gene: TRBV7-7; len: 13; CDR3aa: ASSQAGLTRLEQY
j_gene: TRBJ1-1; v_gene: TRBV7-3; len: 11; CDR3aa: ASSADRDGRAF
j_gene: TRBJ2-2; v_gene: TRBV6-5; len: 14; CDR3aa: ASSFTGQGGTGELF
j_gene: TRBJ1-2; v_gene: TRBV5-8; len: 14; CDR3aa: ASSGGTGTGNYGYT
j_gene: TRBJ2-4; v_gene: TRBV20-1; len: 9; CDR3aa: SANTIEGPD
j_gene: TRBJ1-2; v_gene: TRBV7-8; len: 11; CDR3aa: ASSQDSNYGYT
j_gene: TRBJ2-1; v_gene: TRBV5-1; len: 13; CDR3aa: ASSTRQGADNEQF
j_gene: TRBJ1-5; v_gene: TRBV7-2; len: 12; CDR3aa: ASSPDSSNQPQH
j_gene: TRBJ2-7; v_gene: TRBV27; len: 12; CDR3aa: ASSHRDRVKEQY
j_gene: TRBJ1-1; v_gene: TRBV29-1; len: 11; CDR3aa: SVEGLTNTEAF
j_gene: TRBJ1-5; v_gene: TRBV19; len: 11; CDR3aa: ASTRDSNQPQH
j_gene: TRBJ2-3; v_gene: TRBV30; len: 11; CDR3aa: AWSVQGADTQY
j_gene: TRBJ1-6; v_gene: TRBV2; len: 12; CDR3aa: ASSGTGGLSPLH
j_gene: TRBJ2-7; v_gene: TRBV30; len: 9; CDR3aa: AWSRPREQY
j_gene: TRBJ2-7; v_gene: TRBV21-1; len: 11; CDR3aa: ASSTAGRNEQY
j_gene: TRBJ2-2; v_gene: TRBV2; len: 13; CDR3aa: ASSEVLATAGELF
j_gene: TRBJ1-5; v_gene: TRBV30; len: 10; CDR3aa: AWSVHPWPQH
j_gene: TRBJ1-3; v_gene: TRBV19; len: 15; CDR3aa: ASSAEDRGFSGNTIY
j_gene: TRBJ2-3; v_gene: TRBV18; len: 13; CDR3aa: ASSPSRTGTDTQY
j_gene: TRBJ2-3; v_gene: TRBV11-2; len: 15; CDR3aa: ASSPLLGQSSTDTQY
j_gene: TRBJ2-5; v_gene: TRBV9; len: 12; CDR3aa: ASSVAGVQETQY
j_gene: TRBJ1-2; v_gene: TRBV5-6; len: 13; CDR3aa: ASSFLISRDHGYT
j_gene: TRBJ1-6; v_gene: TRBV5-4; len: 12; CDR3aa: ASSQRAGGSPLH
j_gene: TRBJ1-2; v_gene: TRBV9; len: 13; CDR3aa: ASSPGDRAYYGYT
j_gene: TRBJ1-2; v_gene: TRBV5-4; len: 12; CDR3aa: ASSLALSNYGYT
j_gene: TRBJ2-2; v_gene: TRBV9; len: 14; CDR3aa: ASSVPLGRGTGELF
j_gene: TRBJ2-2; v_gene: TRBV2; len: 15; CDR3aa: ASRNQRDTQNTGELF